This entry is about one T cell receptor (beta chain). The data were obtained in a study of tumor-infiltrating lymphocytes in localized non-small cell lung cancer. Across the whole study: The cohort mixed smokers and never-smokers, several histologies, and some post-neoadjuvant-chemotherapy samples. Resected tumor was paired with non-adjacent uninvolved lung from the same patient.

The assay was immunoSEQ multiplex PCR, and TCRdb's table has in-frame clones only and misses some. The top ten clones hold approximately 2.5% of a sample with about 15,000 clones, 81% of them seen once. Germline assignment: CDR1 SQVTM and CDR2 ANQGSEA. The CDR3 runs to 13 residues. Losses at the gene ends were 4 bases for V and 6 bases for J; bases not matched to a gene: 1. Source material: lung tumor tissue. This TCR came from a human donor with non-small cell lung cancer. The chain recombines TRBV29-1 with TRBJ2-1; 12 nucleotides align to TRBD2. The CDR3 protein is CSVGTSGINEQFF. The CDR3 DNA follows: TGCAGCGTTGGGACTAGCGGGATCAATGAGCAGTTCTTC.